This T cell receptor beta chain was captured in a study of blood T cell repertoires in COVID-19. Study information: The United States, Italy and Spain provided the acute and convalescent COVID-19 samples. From T cells, B-cell-depleted T cells, or PBMCs came the material, which was cDNA or gDNA.

Seattle's cohort entered during active infection and was followed longitudinally. Original analysis: By means of reference gene primer amplification, nucleated cell counts were estimated. Data came from immunoSEQ multiplex PCR; TCRdb stores just in-frame clones and leaves some out. The V and J calls and the clone size are those of that table, but D and trimming were determined from the DNA. Of roughly 410,000 clones in the sample, around 87% were seen once. V was trimmed by 2 bases and J by 3 bases, leaving 9 bases between them. This CDR3 has 14 residues. Germline V CDR1 and CDR2: SGHNT, YYREEE (reference sequence).

This receptor was obtained from a woman aged 55-69 years with COVID-19, enrolled during active disease. What was sequenced was peripheral blood. This chain joins TRBV5-4 and TRBJ1-3, with D possibly being TRBD1 (5 bases). The DNA of the CDR3 is TGTGCCAGCAGCTTTCGGGGGGATGGAAACACCATATATTTT. Translated: CASSFRGDGNTIYF.